This is a list of T cell receptor beta chains from one sample in a study of T cells after somatic rescue of genetic block. Profiled with immunoSEQ multiplex PCR; TCRdb holds only in-frame clones, not every one. The sample includes over 95,000 clones, just over 90% of them seen just once. Sequenced sample: peripheral blood mononuclear cells (PBMCs). The receptors come from a woman aged 18-29 years. Each CDR3 is given without its conserved first and last residue. Each record gives: V gene, J gene, CDR3 protein.

TRBV30	TRBJ1-4	ASGTVAEKLF
TRBV6-6	TRBJ2-5	ASSPDRAKD
TRBV15	TRBJ2-7	ATGRGLEQY
TRBV7-6	TRBJ2-7	ASSLGAGGPGEQY
TRBV5-1	TRBJ1-1	ASSLDRDEAF
TRBV6-6	TRBJ2-1	ASSSLAGAAYNEQF
TRBV19	TRBJ2-5	ASSIQGVETQY
TRBV5-1	TRBJ1-6	ASSFGQDSYNSPLH
TRBV11-2	TRBJ1-1	ASSPWDGNTEAF
TRBV4-1	TRBJ2-7	ASSQQQQGTTTYEQY
TRBV2	TRBJ1-5	ASSGTQQPQH
TRBV7-2	TRBJ2-3	ASSPRGRDTDTQY
TRBV5-1	TRBJ1-5	ASSTDPGQGQPQH
TRBV19	TRBJ1-5	ASSTTLNQPQH
TRBV4-2	TRBJ1-3	ASSQGRFAGNTIY
TRBV5-8	TRBJ1-5	ASSLAGQSLSNQPQH
TRBV15	TRBJ1-3	ATSRDLWSYPSSGNTIY
TRBV9	TRBJ2-1	ASSVAGGNEQF
TRBV5-1	TRBJ1-1	ASSADSFNTEAF
TRBV18	TRBJ2-3	ASSSTSGGSTDTQY
TRBV2	TRBJ1-6	ASSRGREGNSPLH
TRBV7-2	TRBJ1-5	ASSQRQGDQPQH
TRBV18	TRBJ1-1	ASSYNRDNTEAF
TRBV30	TRBJ1-2	AWSVRSGYT
TRBV7-2	TRBJ2-3	ASSYLPDTQY
TRBV14	TRBJ2-5	ASSHGTEGRRETQY
TRBV29-1	TRBJ2-5	SAEGGAGQETQY